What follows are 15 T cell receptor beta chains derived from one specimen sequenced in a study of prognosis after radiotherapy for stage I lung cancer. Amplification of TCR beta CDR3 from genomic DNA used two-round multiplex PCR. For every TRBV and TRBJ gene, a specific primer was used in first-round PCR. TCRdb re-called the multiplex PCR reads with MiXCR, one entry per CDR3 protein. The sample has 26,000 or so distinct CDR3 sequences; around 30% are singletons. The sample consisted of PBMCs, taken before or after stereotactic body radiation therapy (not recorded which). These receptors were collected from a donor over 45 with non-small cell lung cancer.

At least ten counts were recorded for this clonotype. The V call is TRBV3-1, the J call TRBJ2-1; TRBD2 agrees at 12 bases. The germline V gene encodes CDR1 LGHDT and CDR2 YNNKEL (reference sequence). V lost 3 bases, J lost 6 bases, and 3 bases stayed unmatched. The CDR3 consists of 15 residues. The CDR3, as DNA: TGTGCCAGCAGCCAGACTAGCGGGGGATCCAATGAGCAGTTCTTC. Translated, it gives CASSQTSGGSNEQFF.

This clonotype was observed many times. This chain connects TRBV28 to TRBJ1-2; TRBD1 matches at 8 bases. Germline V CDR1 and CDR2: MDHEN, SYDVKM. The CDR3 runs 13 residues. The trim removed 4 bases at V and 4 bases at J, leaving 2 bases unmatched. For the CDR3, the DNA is TGTGCCAGCAGTTGGGACAGGCGCTATGGCTACACCTTC. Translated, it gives CASSWDRRYGYTF.

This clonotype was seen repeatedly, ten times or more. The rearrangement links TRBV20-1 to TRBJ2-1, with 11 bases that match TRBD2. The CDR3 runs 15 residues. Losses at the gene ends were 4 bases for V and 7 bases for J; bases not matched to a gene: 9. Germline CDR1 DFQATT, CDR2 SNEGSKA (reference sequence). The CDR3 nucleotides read TGCAGTGCTACCTCAACTAGCGGGAGAATTAATGAGCAGTTCTTC. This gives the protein CSATSTSGRINEQFF.

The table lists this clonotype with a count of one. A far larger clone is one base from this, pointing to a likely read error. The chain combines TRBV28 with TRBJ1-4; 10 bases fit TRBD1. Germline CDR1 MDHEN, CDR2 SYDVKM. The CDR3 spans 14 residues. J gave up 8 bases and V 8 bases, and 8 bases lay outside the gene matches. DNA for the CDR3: TGTGCCAGCGGGGGGACAGGGGAAGTGGAAAAACTGTTTTTT. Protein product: CASGGTGEVEKLFF.

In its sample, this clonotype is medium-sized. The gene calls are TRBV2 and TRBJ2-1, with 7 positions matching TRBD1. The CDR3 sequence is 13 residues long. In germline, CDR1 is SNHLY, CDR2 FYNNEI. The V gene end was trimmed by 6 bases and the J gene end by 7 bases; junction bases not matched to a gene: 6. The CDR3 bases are TGTGCCAGCAGAATTTACAGGGGTAATGAGCAGTTCTTC. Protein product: CASRIYRGNEQFF.

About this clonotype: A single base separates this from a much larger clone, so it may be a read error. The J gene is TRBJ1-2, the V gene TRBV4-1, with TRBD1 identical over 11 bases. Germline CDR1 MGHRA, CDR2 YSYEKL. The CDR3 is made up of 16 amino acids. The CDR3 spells CASIQLVGQGASGYTF. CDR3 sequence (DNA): TGCGCCAGCATCCAATTGGTAGGACAGGGGGCATCTGGCTACACCTTC.

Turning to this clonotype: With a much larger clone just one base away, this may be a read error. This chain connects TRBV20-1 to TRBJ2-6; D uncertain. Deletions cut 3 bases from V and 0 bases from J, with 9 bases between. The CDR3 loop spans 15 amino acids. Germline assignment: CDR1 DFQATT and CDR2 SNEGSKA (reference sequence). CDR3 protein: CSASMHSSGANVLTF. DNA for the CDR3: TGCAGTGCTAGTATGCATAGCTCTGGGGCCAACGTCCTGACTTTC.

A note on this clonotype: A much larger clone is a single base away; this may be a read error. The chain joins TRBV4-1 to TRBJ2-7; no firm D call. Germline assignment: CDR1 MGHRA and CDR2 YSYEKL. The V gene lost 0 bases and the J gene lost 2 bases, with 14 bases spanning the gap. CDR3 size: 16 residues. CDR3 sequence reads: CASSQDTANPPYEQYF. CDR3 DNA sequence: TGCGCCAGCAGCCAAGATACCGCCAATCCGCCCTACGAGCAGTACTTC.

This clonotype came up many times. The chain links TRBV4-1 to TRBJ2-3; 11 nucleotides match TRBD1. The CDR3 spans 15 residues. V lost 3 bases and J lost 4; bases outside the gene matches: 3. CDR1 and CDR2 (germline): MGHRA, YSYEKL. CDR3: CASSHGQGAADTQYF. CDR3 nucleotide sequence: TGCGCCAGCAGCCACGGACAGGGGGCCGCAGATACGCAGTATTTT.

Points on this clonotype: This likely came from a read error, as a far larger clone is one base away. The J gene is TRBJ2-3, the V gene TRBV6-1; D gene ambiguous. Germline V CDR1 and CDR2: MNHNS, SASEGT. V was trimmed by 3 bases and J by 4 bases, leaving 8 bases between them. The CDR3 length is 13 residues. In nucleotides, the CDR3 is TGTGCCAGCAGTGACATTTGGCCAGATACGCAGTATTTT. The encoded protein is CASSDIWPDTQYF.

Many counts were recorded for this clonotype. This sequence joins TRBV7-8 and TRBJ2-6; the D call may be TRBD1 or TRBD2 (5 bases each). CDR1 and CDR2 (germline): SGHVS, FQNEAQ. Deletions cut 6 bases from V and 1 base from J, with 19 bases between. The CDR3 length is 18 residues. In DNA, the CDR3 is TGTGCCAGCAGTTTGCAGGGTCTGGACTTTTCTGGGGCCAACGTCCTGACTTTC. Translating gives CASSLQGLDFSGANVLTF.

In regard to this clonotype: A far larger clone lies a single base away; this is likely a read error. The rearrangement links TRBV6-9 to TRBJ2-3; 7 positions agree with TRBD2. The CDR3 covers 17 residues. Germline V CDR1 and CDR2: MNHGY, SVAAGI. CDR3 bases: TGTGCCAGCAGTGAAAGGCCTAGCGGACAAATCACAGATGCGCAGTATTTT. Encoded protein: CASSERPSGQITDAQYF.

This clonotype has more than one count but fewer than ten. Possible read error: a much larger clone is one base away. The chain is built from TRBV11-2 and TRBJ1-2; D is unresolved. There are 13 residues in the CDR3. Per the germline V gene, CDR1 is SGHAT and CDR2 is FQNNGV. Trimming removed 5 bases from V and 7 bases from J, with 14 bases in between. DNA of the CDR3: TGTGCCAGCAGCGAAAACGGACCTGGTGGCTACACCTTC. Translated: CASSENGPGGYTF.

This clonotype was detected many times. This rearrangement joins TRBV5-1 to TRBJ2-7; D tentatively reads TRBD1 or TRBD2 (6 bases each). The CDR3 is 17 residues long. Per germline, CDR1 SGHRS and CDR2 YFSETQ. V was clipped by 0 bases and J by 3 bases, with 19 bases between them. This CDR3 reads CASSLVIGRGPLYEQYF. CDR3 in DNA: TGCGCCAGCAGCTTGGTCATTGGACGGGGGCCCCTCTACGAGCAGTACTTC.

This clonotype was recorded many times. The CDR3 protein is CASSLAGTTEAFF. In DNA, the CDR3 is TGTGCCAGCAGTTTAGCAGGGACCACTGAAGCTTTCTTT. This rearrangement joins TRBV6-5 to TRBJ1-1, with D possibly being TRBD1 (5 bases). V was clipped by 4 bases and J by 4 bases, with 10 bases between them. Per the germline V gene, CDR1 is MNHEY and CDR2 is SVGAGI. The CDR3 is 13 residues long.